The present T cell receptor beta chain was sequenced within a study of cytomegalovirus exposure and HLA in healthy donors. General study results and limits: Among TCR beta chains, those listed as cytomegalovirus-associated numbered approximately 150. In a later analysis, HLA-associated beta chains showed higher expansion and lower generation probabilities than comparable chains. Earlier analysis looked at TCR beta V segments, and most were productive about 87% or about 30% of the time.

13 Jbeta primers and 60 Vbeta primers were used for the PCR. Clones were sequenced by immunoSEQ multiplex PCR, and TCRdb holds only the in-frame ones, with some missing. The table includes about 160,000 clones, nearly 80% detected once. CDR3 length: 16 amino acids. CDR1 and CDR2 (germline): MNHEY, SMNVEV (reference sequence). The V end was cut by 6 bases, the J end by 9 bases, with 24 bases between. Details on this clone: Its antigen is not identified.

V usage is TRBV27 and J usage is TRBJ1-5, with D perhaps TRBD1 (5 bases). The origin of this receptor is a young man in good health and CMV-seropositive. The sequencing input was PBMCs. Here the CDR3 DNA reads TGTGCCAGCAGCCACTCGGCGGACACAGGATTTTGGCCCCAGCATTTT. This encodes CASSHSADTGFWPQHF.